Shown below are 18 T cell receptor beta chains from a single sample sequenced in a study of shared T cell receptors in the human thymus. Repertoires were generated with immunoSEQ multiplex PCR, while TCRdb's copy carries only in-frame clones and drops some. Here the sample spans 450,000 to 650,000 clones, around 82% being singletons. These records were also assigned to another study, of human thymus T cells.

Sequencing input: thymocytes. All receptors come from a boy less than two years old with a congenital heart defect.

The V gene is TRBV13, the J gene TRBJ2-3; TRBD2 agrees at 10 bases. CDR3 length: 18 amino acids. With 4 bases clipped from V and 4 bases from J, the junction kept 14 bases outside the gene matches. Germline V gene sequence: CDR1 PRHDT, CDR2 FYEKMQ (reference sequence). Here the CDR3 reads CASSSRLAGVGLPDTQYF. Written as DNA, the CDR3 is TGTGCCAGCAGCTCCAGGCTAGCGGGAGTGGGCCTCCCAGATACGCAGTATTTT. Full variable domain (rest looked up from reference TRBV13 and TRBJ2-3): AAGVIQSPRHLIKEKRETATLKCYPIPRHDTVYWYQQGPGQDPQFLISFYEKMQSDKGSIPDRFSAQQFSDYHSELNMSSLELGDSALYFCASSSRLAGVGLPDTQYFGPGTRLTVL.

V is TRBV15 and J is TRBJ2-3; 10 bases are a match to TRBD1. The CDR3 spans 15 residues. Germline lookup yields CDR1 LNHNV and CDR2 YYDKDF (reference sequence). Trimming took 1 base from V and 5 from J; bases not matched to a gene: 3. This chain's CDR3 is CATSRVGQGEDTQYF. CDR3 DNA: TGTGCCACCAGCAGAGTAGGACAGGGGGAAGATACGCAGTATTTT.

J is TRBJ2-3 and V is TRBV9, with D uncertain. The CDR3 has 14 residues. The V gene lost 0 bases and the J gene lost 2 bases, with 7 bases spanning the gap. Germline values: CDR1 SGDLS, CDR2 YYNGEE. Written as DNA, the CDR3 is TGTGCCAGCAGCGTAGGTTTGGCCACAGATACGCAGTATTTT. Protein sequence: CASSVGLATDTQYF.

The rearrangement uses TRBV2 and TRBJ2-1; 9 nucleotides line up with TRBD2. This CDR3 comprises 14 residues. In germline, CDR1 is SNHLY, CDR2 FYNNEI. With 4 bases clipped from V and 7 bases from J, the junction kept 5 bases outside the gene matches. The CDR3 DNA reads TGTGCCAGCAGTGGTAGCGGGAGACGGAATGAGCAGTTCTTC. Its translation is CASSGSGRRNEQFF.

The rearrangement joins TRBV30 to TRBJ1-2; no clear D. Germline assignment: CDR1 GTSNPN and CDR2 SVGIG (reference sequence). Between the trimmed V and J ends, which lost 0 bases and 0 bases, there was a span of 8 bases. The CDR3 has 14 amino acids. The CDR3 reads CAWSVPPANYGYTF. In nucleotides, the CDR3 is TGTGCCTGGAGTGTACCCCCAGCTAACTATGGCTACACCTTC.

J is TRBJ2-2 and V is TRBV11-3; D perhaps matches TRBD2 (6 bases). Germline V lookup: CDR1 SGHNT, CDR2 YENEEA. V shed 2 bases and J shed 6 bases, with 10 bases lying between them. The CDR3 covers 14 residues. The CDR3: CASSLKEGSGELFF. For the CDR3, the DNA is TGTGCCAGCAGCTTAAAGGAGGGATCCGGGGAGCTGTTTTTT.

The chain carries TRBV19 and TRBJ2-4, with 9 bases that match TRBD2. The CDR3 covers 19 residues. V shed 5 bases and J 0 bases; nucleotides not matched to a gene: 14. The germline V gene has CDR1 LNHDA and CDR2 SQIVND (reference sequence). As DNA, the CDR3 is TGTGCCAGTAGTCTGACCCCTCGGGGTAGCGGGGGAGCCAAAAACATTCAGTACTTC. Its translation: CASSLTPRGSGGAKNIQYF.

This clone was counted once. This chain connects TRBV6-4 to TRBJ2-3; maybe TRBD2 (6 bases). CDR1 and CDR2 (germline): MRHNA, SNTAGT. V was cut by 6 bases and J by 4 bases, with 14 bases left in between. This CDR3 has 14 amino acids. CDR3 sequence reads: CASSLAGPADTQYF. The CDR3 bases are TGTGCCAGCAGCCTGGCGGGGCCAGCAGATACGCAGTATTTT.

The rearrangement links TRBV2 to TRBJ2-7, with 10 positions matching TRBD1. From germline, CDR1 is SNHLY and CDR2 FYNNEI. The CDR3 length is 15 residues. V gave up 3 bases and J gave up 2 bases; unmatched junction bases: 4. The CDR3 sequence: CASSERDRGTYEQYF. The DNA for the CDR3 is TGTGCCAGCAGTGAGAGGGACAGGGGAACCTACGAGCAGTACTTC.

The chain is built from TRBV21-1 and TRBJ2-7; the D call of TRBD2 is as the table states it, not checked on the DNA. TRBV21-1 is noted as a pseudogene. The CDR3 has 17 residues. In nucleotides, the CDR3 is TGTGCCAGCAGCAAAGGATCGGGACTAGCGGGAGACTACGAGCAGTACTTC. Protein: CASSKGSGLAGDYEQYF.

The CDR3 protein is CATSRDLGEGPETQYF. The CDR3 DNA is TGTGCCACCAGCAGAGATTTGGGGGAGGGCCCAGAGACCCAGTACTTC. The chain combines TRBV15 with TRBJ2-5; 7 bases are a match to TRBD2. Losses at the gene ends were 0 bases for V and 4 bases for J; bases not matched to a gene: 8. CDR1 LNHNV and CDR2 YYDKDF come from the germline V gene (reference sequence). The CDR3 spans 16 residues.

J is TRBJ2-7 and V is TRBV6-5; D may be TRBD1 (6 bases). V lost 0 bases and J lost 2, with 14 bases in between. The CDR3 extends over 16 amino acids. From germline, CDR1 is MNHEY and CDR2 SVGAGI. CDR3 region: CASSYSGARGTYEQYF. DNA of the CDR3: TGTGCCAGCAGTTACTCTGGTGCGAGGGGGACCTACGAGCAGTACTTC.

The V gene is TRBV7-2, the J gene TRBJ1-2; TRBD1 matches at 7 bases. This CDR3 has 16 amino acids. Looked up from germline, CDR1 is SGHTA and CDR2 is FQGNSA. The J segment lost 2 bases and the V segment lost 5 bases, leaving 11 bases of the junction unmatched. CDR3 sequence: CASSQGGQGGNYGYTF. The DNA for the CDR3 is TGTGCCAGCAGCCAAGGGGGGCAGGGGGGAAACTATGGCTACACCTTC. The full variable domain, with the rest looked up from reference TRBV7-2 and TRBJ1-2, is GAGVSQSPSNKVTEKGKDVELRCDPISGHTALYWYRQSLGQGLEFLIYFQGNSAPDKSGLPSDRFSAERTGGSVSTLTIQRTQQEDSAVYLCASSQGGQGGNYGYTFGSGTRLTVV.

The rearrangement links TRBV28 to TRBJ1-3; D might be TRBD1 (5 bases). Germline CDR1 MDHEN, CDR2 SYDVKM. V was trimmed by 6 bases and J by 3 bases, leaving 15 bases between them. This CDR3 contains 15 residues. The CDR3 DNA reads as TGTGCCAGCAGCCACTTCGGGGGAGGTGGAAACACCATATATTTT. Its protein is CASSHFGGGGNTIYF. Drawing the rest from reference TRBV28 and TRBJ1-3, the complete variable domain is DVKVTQSSRYLVKRTGEKVFLECVQDMDHENMFWYRQDPGLGLRLIYFSYDVKMKEKGDIPEGYSVSREKKERFSLILESASTNQTSMYLCASSHFGGGGNTIYFGEGSWLTVV.

The genes are TRBV10-3 and TRBJ2-6, with TRBD1 identical over 11 bases. Trimming cost V 6 bases and J 3 bases; bases outside gene matches: 7. Germline CDR1 and CDR2: ENHRY and SYGVKD. CDR3 length: 17 residues. In DNA, the CDR3 is TGTGCCATCAGCAAGGACAGGGGGCGCGGTGGGGCCAACGTCCTGACTTTC. Translated, it gives CAISKDRGRGGANVLTF.

The chain recombines TRBV11-2 with TRBJ2-5; 9 positions match TRBD1. The end of the DNA fits TRBJ2-7 better, so the J call may be wrong. The germline V gene has CDR1 SGHAT and CDR2 FQNNGV. This CDR3 spans 15 amino acids. This CDR3 is CASSLGDREENEQYF. The CDR3 DNA is TGTGCCAGCAGCTTAGGGGACAGGGAGGAAAACGAGCAGTACTTC.

The rearrangement uses TRBV25-1 and TRBJ2-3, with D perhaps matching TRBD2 (8 bases). The germline V and J ends were trimmed by 3 bases and 3 bases, with 19 bases remaining between them. CDR3 length: 17 residues. Per germline, CDR1 MGHDK and CDR2 SYGVNS. The CDR3 spells CASSDPPGGDRTDTQYF. CDR3 DNA sequence: TGTGCCAGCAGTGATCCCCCGGGGGGGGACAGAACAGATACGCAGTATTTT.

This clone was found a few times. This chain connects TRBV5-5 to TRBJ2-5; maybe TRBD1 (6 bases). In germline, CDR1 is SGHKS, CDR2 YYEKEE (reference sequence). The CDR3 sequence is 15 residues long. Trimming pared 4 bases from V and 3 bases from J, leaving 16 bases between. CDR3 region: CASSPRGTPEETQYF. CDR3 DNA: TGTGCCAGCAGCCCCCGTGGGACACCTGAAGAGACCCAGTACTTC. Supplemented by reference TRBV5-5 and TRBJ2-5, the full variable domain reads DAGVTQSPTHLIKTRGQQVTLRCSPISGHKSVSWYQQVLGQGPQFIFQYYEKEERGRGNFPDRFSARQFPNYSSELNVNALLLGDSALYLCASSPRGTPEETQYFGPGTRLLVL.